The 18 T cell receptor beta chains presented below share a single source sample, sequenced in a study of cytomegalovirus exposure and HLA in healthy donors. PCR amplification relied on 60 Vbeta primers (plus 13 Jbeta primers). Generated by immunoSEQ multiplex PCR, the TCRdb table keeps only in-frame clones and is missing some. This table holds approximately 190,000 clones, roughly 90% found once. Sequences were obtained from PBMCs. These receptors came from a boy aged 2 to 10 in good health and CMV-seronegative.

The V and J genes are TRBV28 and TRBJ2-4, with unresolved D. Germline loops: CDR1 MDHEN, CDR2 SYDVKM. V lost 6 bases to trimming and J lost 0 bases, with 12 bases between them. The CDR3 spans 15 residues. For the CDR3, the DNA is TGTGCCAGCAGGCCTGGGCAGCTAGCCAAAAACATTCAGTACTTC. It yields the protein CASRPGQLAKNIQYF.

The CDR3 here is CASSAQGAGSGVNQPQHF. The CDR3 DNA reads TGTGCCAGCAGCGCACAGGGTGCCGGCTCGGGTGTCAATCAGCCCCAGCATTTT. This rearrangement joins TRBV28 to TRBJ1-5; D perhaps matches TRBD1 (6 bases). V dropped 6 bases and J dropped 3 bases, with 24 bases sitting between them. The CDR3 extends over 18 amino acids. Germline assignment: CDR1 MDHEN and CDR2 SYDVKM.

The V gene is TRBV4-1, the J gene TRBJ1-5, with 8 bases identical to TRBD1. Germline CDR1 and CDR2: MGHRA and YSYEKL. V dropped 1 base and J dropped 6; count of bases not matched to a gene: 8. The CDR3 totals 16 residues. For the CDR3, the DNA is TGCGCCAGCAGCCAAGTCCCCGGACAGGGCGGTCAGCCCCAGCATTTT. Translation: CASSQVPGQGGQPQHF.

This sequence joins TRBV5-1 and TRBJ1-1, with 7 positions matching TRBD1. CDR1 is SGHRS and CDR2 is YFSETQ in the germline V gene. CDR3 length: 15 residues. The junction had 2 bases not matched to a gene; V was cut back by 0 bases and J by 0 bases. This CDR3 is CASSLDRGMNTEAFF. In DNA form, the CDR3 reads TGCGCCAGCAGCTTGGACAGGGGAATGAACACTGAAGCTTTCTTT.

The chain joins TRBV5-1 to TRBJ2-1; D possibly corresponds to TRBD1 (6 bases). With 5 bases removed from V and 3 bases from J, the gap between germline ends came to 12 bases. Germline-derived CDR1 and CDR2 are SGHRS and YFSETQ. This CDR3 is 14 amino acids long. In DNA, the CDR3 is TGCGCCAGCAGAATTGGACAGATCTACAATGAGCAGTTCTTC. Protein: CASRIGQIYNEQFF.

The chain links TRBV30 to TRBJ1-1; 8 bases map to TRBD1. Germline CDR1 GTSNPN, CDR2 SVGIG (reference sequence). This CDR3 has 16 residues. V gave up 1 base and J gave up 3 bases; unmatched junction bases: 10. The CDR3 DNA reads TGTGCCTGGAGTGGAACCCAGGGGGCTGCGTACACTGAAGCTTTCTTT. This gives the protein CAWSGTQGAAYTEAFF.

Written as DNA, the CDR3 is TGTGCCAGCAGTGCCAGCGGGACCTACGAGCAGTACTTC. Translating gives CASSASGTYEQYF. The V call is TRBV6-1, the J call TRBJ2-5; 7 positions match TRBD2. The end of the DNA fits TRBJ2-7 better, so the J call may be wrong. The CDR3 consists of 13 residues. Germline CDR1 and CDR2: MNHNS and SASEGT.

The chain is built from TRBV7-2 and TRBJ2-7; 8 nucleotides align to TRBD2. CDR1 and CDR2 from the germline V gene are SGHTA and FQGNSA. There are 12 residues in the CDR3. J gave up 12 bases and V 4 bases, and 8 bases lay outside the gene matches. CDR3 region: CASSSVPGLGYF. The CDR3 nucleotides read TGTGCCAGCAGCTCAGTTCCGGGACTAGGGTACTTC.

The chain is built from TRBV7-8 and TRBJ1-2; a weak D match, TRBD1 (5 bases). CDR1 SGHVS and CDR2 FQNEAQ come from the germline V gene. V was shortened by 1 base and J by 6 bases, with 12 bases between the two germline ends. The CDR3 has 14 amino acids. Here the CDR3 DNA reads TGTGCCAGCAGCTTAGACAGGTTGTCGGATGGCTACACCTTC. This gives the protein CASSLDRLSDGYTF.

V and J are TRBV7-8 and TRBJ1-1; weak D call: TRBD1 (5 bases). Germline CDR1 SGHVS, CDR2 FQNEAQ. The CDR3 consists of 15 residues. V was clipped by 4 bases and J by 1 base, with 13 bases between them. The CDR3 protein is CASSSKRQPNTEAFF. Here the CDR3 DNA reads TGTGCCAGCAGCTCCAAGAGACAGCCGAACACTGAAGCTTTCTTT.

This chain links TRBV7-2 with TRBJ2-7, with 10 bases lining up with TRBD1. The CDR3 sequence is 16 residues long. J lost 4 bases, V lost 0 bases, and 6 bases had no gene match. Germline CDR1 reads SGHTA; CDR2 reads FQGNSA. The CDR3 spells CASSLAGTGVPYEQYF. CDR3 coding DNA: TGTGCCAGCAGCTTAGCCGGGACAGGGGTGCCGTACGAGCAGTACTTC.

The rearrangement uses TRBV13 and TRBJ2-2; TRBD2 matches 10 bases. J was trimmed by 5 bases and V by 4 bases; bases with no gene match: 7. The germline CDR1 and CDR2 sequences are PRHDT and FYEKMQ (reference sequence). This CDR3 is built from 16 residues. CDR3 region: CASSSASGGWTGELFF. The DNA of the CDR3 is TGTGCCAGCAGCTCCGCTAGCGGGGGTTGGACCGGGGAGCTGTTTTTT.

The chain is built from TRBV29-1 and TRBJ2-3, with D hard to call. The length of the CDR3 is 12 residues. The V gene lost 7 bases and the J gene lost 7 bases, with 15 bases spanning the gap. In germline, CDR1 is SQVTM, CDR2 ANQGSEA. The CDR3 nucleotides read TGCAGCGCGCCATCCCAACCTAATACGCAGTATTTT. Amino acid sequence: CSAPSQPNTQYF.

This chain joins TRBV5-4 and TRBJ2-1; 7 bases are a match to TRBD2. The CDR3 totals 15 residues. Losses at the gene ends were 0 bases for V and 6 bases for J; bases not matched to a gene: 6. Germline CDR1 reads SGHNT; CDR2 reads YYREEE (reference sequence). The DNA of the CDR3 is TGTGCCAGCAGCTTGGGGGCTAGCGGTCGCAATGAGCAGTTCTTC. This translates into CASSLGASGRNEQFF.

The chain employs TRBV27 and TRBJ2-1, with 10 bases aligning to TRBD2. The CDR3 is 13 residues long. V gave up 7 bases and J gave up 5 bases; unmatched junction bases: 2. Germline CDR1 is MNHEY and CDR2 is SMNVEV (reference sequence). CDR3 protein: CASMLAGDNEQFF. The CDR3 DNA sequence: TGTGCCAGCATGCTAGCGGGAGACAATGAGCAGTTCTTC.

This clone was observed a single time. The DNA of the CDR3 is TGTGCCAGCAGTGATCGGACTAGCGGGTTCTACGAGCAGTACTTC. Protein product: CASSDRTSGFYEQYF. The chain links TRBV6-1 to TRBJ2-7; 11 bases fit TRBD2. The junction had 4 bases not matched to a gene; V was cut back by 3 bases and J by 3 bases. Germline V lookup: CDR1 MNHNS, CDR2 SASEGT. The CDR3 contains 15 residues.

The rearrangement uses TRBV12-5 and TRBJ2-1; the match to TRBD1 covers 8 bases. The CDR3 totals 14 residues. Germline CDR1 and CDR2: LGHNT and FRNRAP. The junction had 2 bases not matched to a gene; V was cut back by 2 bases and J by 5 bases. The CDR3 spells CASGLQGADNEQFF. CDR3 coding DNA: TGTGCTAGTGGTTTGCAGGGGGCTGACAATGAGCAGTTCTTC.

This sequence joins TRBV7-9 and TRBJ2-1; 12 bases align to TRBD2. The J segment lost 5 bases and the V segment lost 4 bases, leaving 3 bases of the junction unmatched. Germline-derived CDR1 and CDR2 are SEHNR and FQNEAQ (reference sequence). There are 15 residues in the CDR3. The CDR3 sequence is CASSSLAGGDNEQFF. For the CDR3, the DNA is TGTGCCAGCAGCTCCCTAGCGGGGGGGGACAATGAGCAGTTCTTC.